These 32 T cell receptor beta chains were all obtained from the same sample, sequenced in a study of radiation and T cells in renal cell carcinoma. TCRdb's copy holds only in-frame clones and misses some; the assay was immunoSEQ multiplex PCR. Of 70,000 to 80,000 clones in the sample, roughly 85% were seen once. As to time point: blood 2 weeks post-SBRT. Described treatment: 15 Gy SBRT to primary tumor, nephrectomy 4 weeks later. The sequenced sample was blood, obtained from a patient whose treatment included radiotherapy and nephrectomy. These receptors all come from a woman aged 45-59 years with renal cell carcinoma.

A note on this clone: Additional DNA sequences in this sample encode the identical CDR3. The chain joins TRBV9 to TRBJ2-2; D ambiguous. The CDR3 has 14 amino acids. Trimming took 0 bases from V and 0 from J, leaving 3 bases between them. Germline lookup yields CDR1 SGDLS and CDR2 YYNGEE. CDR3 residues: CASSVVPNTGELFF. The CDR3 bases are TGTGCCAGCAGCGTAGTCCCGAACACCGGGGAGCTGTTTTTT.

V usage is TRBV7-2 and J usage is TRBJ2-3; 9 bases line up with TRBD1. CDR1 is SGHTA and CDR2 is FQGNSA in the germline V gene. Trimming at V came to 6 bases and at J to 8 bases, leaving 15 bases not matched to a gene. The CDR3 runs to 16 residues. This CDR3 is CASRSSGGQGTITQYF. The CDR3 nucleotides read TGTGCCAGCAGATCCTCTGGGGGACAGGGAACAATTACGCAGTATTTT.

The chain joins TRBV30 to TRBJ1-5; tentative D call: TRBD1 (5 bases). The V end was cut by 4 bases, the J end by 7 bases, with 17 bases between. This CDR3 is built from 14 residues. The germline CDR1 and CDR2 sequences are GTSNPN and SVGIG (reference sequence). CDR3 sequence reads: CAWNGGTRYQPQHF. The CDR3 DNA reads TGTGCCTGGAACGGGGGGACGAGGTACCAGCCCCAGCATTTT.

J is TRBJ2-3 and V is TRBV7-9; 7 nucleotides line up with TRBD2. This CDR3 has 14 residues. After removal of 3 bases from V and 2 bases from J, the junction contained 2 bases not matched to a gene. Germline V gene lookup returns CDR1 SEHNR and CDR2 FQNEAQ (reference sequence). CDR3: CASSFAGDTDTQYF. The DNA of the CDR3 is TGTGCCAGCAGCTTCGCGGGGGACACAGATACGCAGTATTTT.

The gene calls are TRBV28 and TRBJ2-2; perhaps TRBD1 as D (5 bases). This CDR3 region has 15 residues. The germline V gene has CDR1 MDHEN and CDR2 SYDVKM. With 3 bases removed from V and 1 base from J, the gap between germline ends came to 9 bases. CDR3 nucleotide sequence: TGTGCCAGCAGTTTCCTTCAGGGGAACACCGGGGAGCTGTTTTTT. Its translation is CASSFLQGNTGELFF.

This clone came up once. The CDR3 sequence: CASSLMSGGAHNEQFF. CDR3 DNA: TGTGCCAGCAGCTTAATGAGCGGGGGGGCTCACAATGAGCAGTTCTTC. V and J are TRBV7-2 and TRBJ2-1, with 10 bases matching TRBD2. This CDR3 has 16 residues. After removal of 2 bases from V and 5 bases from J, the junction contained 6 bases not matched to a gene. The V gene's germline CDR1 is SGHTA and CDR2 FQGNSA.

The gene calls are TRBV28 and TRBJ2-1; 10 nucleotides match TRBD1. Per the germline V gene, CDR1 is MDHEN and CDR2 is SYDVKM. With V trimmed by 6 bases and J by 1 base, 3 bases remained unmatched. The CDR3 sequence is 15 residues long. The chain's CDR3 is CASRRQGASYNEQFF. The CDR3 DNA sequence: TGTGCCAGCAGGCGACAGGGGGCGTCCTACAATGAGCAGTTCTTC.

The chain combines TRBV7-8 with TRBJ1-4, with 10 bases fitting TRBD1. The ends lost 4 bases at V and 1 base at J; junction bases unmatched: 3. Per the germline V gene, CDR1 is SGHVS and CDR2 is FQNEAQ. The CDR3 length is 16 residues. This chain's CDR3 is CASSSGQGGTNEKLFF. The DNA for the CDR3 is TGTGCCAGCAGCTCCGGACAGGGGGGAACTAATGAAAAACTGTTTTTT.

This rearrangement joins TRBV28 to TRBJ2-7; D is possibly TRBD1 (5 bases). Trimming pared 6 bases from V and 5 bases from J, leaving 17 bases between. CDR3 length equals 14 residues. Germline assignment: CDR1 MDHEN and CDR2 SYDVKM. The CDR3 here is CASSSRVRKDEQYF. The CDR3 nucleotides read TGTGCCAGCAGCTCCAGGGTCAGGAAAGACGAGCAGTACTTC.

The chain carries TRBV6-6 and TRBJ2-7, with 7 nucleotides matching TRBD2. Germline loops: CDR1 MNHNY, CDR2 SVGAGI (reference sequence). Trimming took 4 bases from V and 4 from J; bases not matched to a gene: 7. The CDR3 is 14 amino acids. The DNA for the CDR3 is TGTGCCAGCAGTTCCTATAGCGGGCTATACGAGCAGTACTTC. Encoded protein: CASSSYSGLYEQYF.

The chain uses TRBV27 and TRBJ1-1; the match to TRBD1 covers 8 bases. CDR3 length equals 16 residues. The V gene's germline CDR1 is MNHEY and CDR2 SMNVEV (reference sequence). The ends lost 8 bases at V and 0 bases at J; junction bases unmatched: 11. CDR3 nucleotides: TGTGCCAGCTCACACAGGGGGGAGCATGTGAACACTGAAGCTTTCTTT. Amino acids: CASSHRGEHVNTEAFF.

This rearrangement joins TRBV6-5 to TRBJ2-7, with 8 bases matching TRBD1. The germline gives CDR1 MNHEY, CDR2 SVGAGI. The CDR3 consists of 14 residues. V was pared by 5 bases and J by 3 bases, with 6 bases of the junction left unmatched. CDR3 amino acids: CASSAGQGLYEQYF. As DNA, the CDR3 is TGTGCCAGCAGTGCCGGACAGGGCCTCTACGAGCAGTACTTC.

The rearrangement uses TRBV7-2 and TRBJ2-3; no reliable D call. V was cut by 0 bases and J by 3 bases, with 10 bases left in between. Germline V gives CDR1 SGHTA, CDR2 FQGNSA. CDR3 length: 15 amino acids. Here the CDR3 reads CASSLAYMKTDTQYF. The CDR3, as DNA: TGTGCCAGCAGCTTAGCATACATGAAAACAGATACGCAGTATTTT.

Here the CDR3 reads CASSVGPGRVQETQYF. CDR3 coding DNA: TGTGCCAGCAGCGTAGGACCCGGGAGGGTACAAGAGACCCAGTACTTC. The chain employs TRBV9 and TRBJ2-5; TRBD2 matches at 8 bases. Losses at the gene ends were 0 bases for V and 2 bases for J; bases not matched to a gene: 6. Germline CDR1 SGDLS, CDR2 YYNGEE. The CDR3 covers 16 residues.

The rearrangement joins TRBV19 to TRBJ1-4; D is uncertain. Trimming took 5 bases from V and 7 from J, leaving 14 bases between them. CDR1 and CDR2 from the germline V gene are LNHDA and SQIVND (reference sequence). The CDR3 is 14 residues long. The CDR3 region is CASSLRAFSEKLFF. In DNA form, the CDR3 reads TGTGCCAGTAGTCTACGGGCCTTTAGTGAAAAACTGTTTTTT.

The chain carries TRBV7-9 and TRBJ1-1, with D tentatively TRBD1 (6 bases). The V and J ends lost 0 bases and 8 bases respectively, with 16 bases between them. The CDR3 has 15 amino acids. Germline loops: CDR1 SEHNR, CDR2 FQNEAQ (reference sequence). The CDR3 here is CASSLASGAIGEAFF. Here the CDR3 DNA reads TGTGCCAGCAGCTTAGCGTCGGGGGCCATTGGGGAAGCTTTCTTT.

The genes are TRBV25-1 and TRBJ1-1; D is unresolved. The CDR3 totals 11 residues. Trimming stripped 6 bases from V and 0 bases from J, with 2 bases between. CDR1 and CDR2 (germline): MGHDK, SYGVNS. Written as DNA, the CDR3 is TGTGCCAGCAGGATGAACACTGAAGCTTTCTTT. Translating gives CASRMNTEAFF.

The chain combines TRBV6-1 with TRBJ2-7; 8 nucleotides line up with TRBD1. Germline CDR1 is MNHNS and CDR2 is SASEGT. V was pared by 4 bases and J by 4 bases, with 0 bases of the junction left unmatched. This CDR3 is 12 amino acids long. In DNA form, the CDR3 reads TGTGCCAGCAGTGGGACAGGGTACGAGCAGTACTTC. Translation: CASSGTGYEQYF.

On this clone itself: Other nucleotide sequences in the sample specify the same CDR3. V gene TRBV7-3 combines with J gene TRBJ2-2; 7 bases agree with TRBD2. Germline loops: CDR1 SGHTA, CDR2 FQGTGA. The trim removed 5 bases at V and 6 bases at J, leaving 6 bases unmatched. The CDR3 runs to 14 residues. DNA for the CDR3: TGTGCCAGCAGCCCCTCCGCGGGGGCCGGGGAGCTGTTTTTT. It codes for CASSPSAGAGELFF.

This chain connects TRBV28 to TRBJ2-7; D assignment may be TRBD1 or TRBD2 (5 bases each). V lost 5 bases to trimming and J lost 1 base, with 15 bases between them. Germline CDR1 MDHEN, CDR2 SYDVKM. The CDR3 consists of 15 residues. The CDR3 DNA reads as TGTGCCAGCAGTCTCCCCGGGACGGGTTCCTACGAGCAGTACTTC. As protein: CASSLPGTGSYEQYF.

The chain is built from TRBV11-2 and TRBJ1-1; TRBD1 might be the D (5 bases). Germline CDR1 SGHAT, CDR2 FQNNGV. V lost 1 base and J lost 4, with 13 bases in between. The CDR3 covers 15 residues. CDR3 amino acids: CASSLARAPATEAFF. The CDR3 bases are TGTGCCAGCAGCTTAGCCAGGGCCCCGGCCACTGAAGCTTTCTTT.

The chain carries TRBV6-9 and TRBJ2-3, with 11 bases fitting TRBD1. The CDR3 loop spans 14 amino acids. Germline CDR1 reads MNHGY; CDR2 reads SVAAGI. After removal of 7 bases from V and 3 bases from J, the junction contained 3 bases not matched to a gene. CDR3 protein: CASMDRGRTDTQYF. The CDR3 DNA reads as TGTGCCAGCATGGACAGGGGGCGGACAGATACGCAGTATTTT.

The CDR3 bases are TGTGCCAGCCAGCCGACACGGACTAATGAAAAACTGTTTTTT. Translation: CASQPTRTNEKLFF. The rearrangement links TRBV19 to TRBJ1-4; D gene unclear. The CDR3 is made up of 14 amino acids. Trimming took 9 bases from V and 2 from J, leaving 13 bases between them. The germline gives CDR1 LNHDA, CDR2 SQIVND (reference sequence). Full variable domain (remainder filled in from reference TRBV19 and TRBJ1-4): DGGITQSPKYLFRKEGQNVTLSCEQNLNHDAMYWYRQDPGQGLRLIYYSQIVNDFQKGDIAEGYSVSREKKESFPLTVTSAQKNPTAFYLCASQPTRTNEKLFFGSGTQLSVL.

V and J are TRBV6-5 and TRBJ1-2; TRBD1 might be the D (6 bases). V shed 0 bases and J shed 7 bases, with 12 bases lying between them. The CDR3 length is 14 residues. Per the germline V gene, CDR1 is MNHEY and CDR2 is SVGAGI. Written as DNA, the CDR3 is TGTGCCAGCAGTTACTCAGGGGGGGCGCGTGGCTACACCTTC. This sequence encodes CASSYSGGARGYTF.

The chain couples TRBV2 to TRBJ1-5; perhaps TRBD1 as D (5 bases). CDR1 and CDR2 from the germline V gene are SNHLY and FYNNEI. The ends were cut back, 7 bases at V and 7 bases at J, with 14 bases in the middle. The CDR3 has 13 residues. The DNA for the CDR3 is TGTGCCAGCACAGGCGCAGGGTGGCAGCCCCAGCATTTT. It codes for CASTGAGWQPQHF.

The rearrangement uses TRBV19 and TRBJ2-2; D is perhaps TRBD2 (6 bases). This CDR3 is built from 14 residues. The V end lost 10 bases, the J end lost 3 bases, and 15 bases lay between the germline ends. Germline assignment: CDR1 LNHDA and CDR2 SQIVND (reference sequence). The CDR3 region has the DNA TGTGCCACTTCGGCGGGGTATGACACCGGGGAGCTGTTTTTT. This translates into CATSAGYDTGELFF.

This chain joins TRBV19 and TRBJ1-6; D not certain. V was pared by 3 bases and J by 9 bases, with 9 bases between. This CDR3 has 13 residues. Germline V gene data show CDR1 as LNHDA and CDR2 as SQIVND (reference sequence). The CDR3 DNA follows: TGTGCCAGTAGTATCCAGGCACGTTCACCCCTCCACTTT. Translating gives CASSIQARSPLHF.

The chain employs TRBV9 and TRBJ2-3; weak D call: TRBD1 (6 bases). V was clipped by 0 bases and J by 10 bases, with 27 bases between them. This CDR3 is built from 18 residues. Germline lookup yields CDR1 SGDLS and CDR2 YYNGEE. CDR3 in amino acids: CASSVVTRRQDYFCAQYF. DNA for the CDR3: TGTGCCAGCAGCGTAGTTACGAGGAGACAGGATTATTTTTGTGCGCAGTATTTT. The whole variable domain, filled in from reference TRBV9 and TRBJ2-3, reads DSGVTQTPKHLITATGQRVTLRCSPRSGDLSVYWYQQSLDQGLQFLIQYYNGEERAKGNILERFSAQQFPDLHSELNLSSLELGDSALYFCASSVVTRRQDYFCAQYFGPGTRLTVL.

This clone was picked up a small number of times. V usage is TRBV6-6 and J usage is TRBJ1-5; 11 bases are shared with TRBD1. Germline CDR1 reads MNHNY; CDR2 reads SVGAGI (reference sequence). J lost 6 bases, V lost 4 bases, and 8 bases had no gene match. The CDR3 sequence is 16 residues long. As DNA, the CDR3 is TGTGCCAGCAGTTTCGGACAGGGGGCTAGGTTTCAGCCCCAGCATTTT. Its protein is CASSFGQGARFQPQHF.

V usage is TRBV5-1 and J usage is TRBJ1-1; D remains unclear. V was shortened by 0 bases and J by 1 base, with 10 bases between the two germline ends. Germline V CDR1 and CDR2: SGHRS, YFSETQ. The CDR3 runs to 15 residues. The CDR3 sequence is CASSLVPGTNTEAFF. CDR3 DNA: TGCGCCAGCAGCTTGGTTCCGGGAACGAACACTGAAGCTTTCTTT.

This chain links TRBV2 with TRBJ1-5; TRBD1 might be the D (5 bases). The V gene lost 7 bases and the J gene lost 0 bases, with 13 bases spanning the gap. Germline CDR1 is SNHLY and CDR2 is FYNNEI. The CDR3 is 15 residues long. DNA for the CDR3: TGTGCCAGCATTCTCGACAGAAGTAGCAATCAGCCCCAGCATTTT. It encodes CASILDRSSNQPQHF. The variable domain in full, with the rest retrieved from reference TRBV2 and TRBJ1-5, is EPEVTQTPSHQVTQMGQEVILRCVPISNHLYFYWYRQILGQKVEFLVSFYNNEISEKSEIFDDQFSVERPDGSNFTLKIRSTKLEDSAMYFCASILDRSSNQPQHFGDGTRLSIL.

V gene TRBV19 combines with J gene TRBJ1-4; D unclear. The CDR3 length is 13 residues. V lost 1 base and J 8 bases, leaving 8 bases between the germline ends. Germline values: CDR1 LNHDA, CDR2 SQIVND (reference sequence). The CDR3 DNA reads TGTGCCAGTAGTATAGTATCCGGGGAAAAACTGTTTTTT. It yields the protein CASSIVSGEKLFF.